This T cell receptor beta chain was identified during a study of T cells in Graves' hyperthyroidism and ophthalmopathy. Graves' hyperthyroidism was deemed stable absent ophthalmopathy progression within 18 months. Hyperthyroidism had been newly diagnosed in patients aged 18 to 65, and its duration was under 2 months. Findings of the study overall: In the analysis, a 13 V-J model separated ophthalmopathy from stable hyperthyroidism. Peripheral blood also featured most of the thyroid clonotypes expanded above 0.001.

RNA transcripts provided the source from which TCR beta CDR3 regions were amplified. HTBI primers drove first-round RT-PCR of the TCR CDR3. Each CDR3 protein is one row after TCRdb ran MiXCR on the multiplex PCR reads. This table holds about 340,000 distinct CDR3 sequences, approximately 22% found once. Trimming removed 6 bases from V and 9 bases from J, with 21 bases in between. The CDR3 spans 15 residues. Looked up from germline, CDR1 is MNHNS and CDR2 is SASEGT. Remarks on this clonotype: As yet, its antigen is unknown. This may be a read error, as it is one base from a much larger clone.

The chain joins TRBV6-1 to TRBJ2-1; maybe TRBD2 (7 bases). Input material: blood. The receptor's source is a woman between 50 and 59 years old with Graves' hyperthyroidism. The CDR3 sequence: CASRGGGVYWGEQFF. In nucleotides, the CDR3 is TGTGCCAGCAGAGGGGGGGGAGTCTACTGGGGTGAGCAGTTCTTC.